The rows below give T cell receptor beta chains drawn from one sample of a study of cytomegalovirus exposure and HLA in healthy donors. The protocol was immunoSEQ multiplex PCR, while the TCRdb copy is restricted to in-frame clones and leaves out a portion. The sample has roughly 100,000 clones, around four fifths seen once. Material for sequencing was PBMCs. Receptors were obtained from a man aged 40-49 years in good health and CMV-seronegative. Each CDR3 is given with its conserved first and last residue. Fields, in order: clone size, V gene, D gene, J gene, CDR3 DNA, CDR3 protein. The D gene is left open where the match is weak. The size of a clone is reported for some rows only, either as once, few or many, or as a class for expanded clones.

.	TRBV4-3	TRBD1	TRBJ1-2	TGCGCCAGCAGCCCGGGGACAGGGAGGGGCTACACCTTC	CASSPGTGRGYTF
.	TRBV19	TRBD1	TRBJ1-6	TGTGCCAGTAGTCCACAGGGGGTTTATTCACCCCTCCACTTT	CASSPQGVYSPLHF
.	TRBV28	.	TRBJ1-3	TGTGCCAGCAGCGGGACACCCGGAAACACCATATATTTT	CASSGTPGNTIYF
once	TRBV6-1	.	TRBJ2-3	TGTGCCAGCAGTAACGCTATAGATACGCAGTATTTT	CASSNAIDTQYF
once	TRBV10-3	TRBD1	TRBJ2-1	TGTGCCATCAGTGACAGGGGGCAAGATGAGCAGTTCTTC	CAISDRGQDEQFF
.	TRBV20-1	TRBD1	TRBJ1-1	TGCAGTGCTACGAGACAGGGAAAAGCTTTCTTT	CSATRQGKAFF
.	TRBV19	.	TRBJ2-1	TGTGCCAGTAGTATAGATAGTTCCTACAATGAGCAGTTCTTC	CASSIDSSYNEQFF
.	TRBV7-2	.	TRBJ1-6	TGTGCCAGCAGCTCACTATTACAGGGACGCGCTTCACCCCTCCACTTT	CASSSLLQGRASPLHF
.	TRBV19	TRBD1	TRBJ1-4	TGTGCCAGTAGTCCGACGGACAGGGTTAGTGAAAAACTGTTTTTT	CASSPTDRVSEKLFF
.	TRBV10-2	TRBD1	TRBJ2-7	TGCGCCAGCAGTGTGGACAGGGGCTACGAGCAGTACTTC	CASSVDRGYEQYF
.	TRBV18	TRBD1	TRBJ1-2	TGTGCCAGCTCACCCCTAACGGGACAGGGTAGTGGCTACACCTTC	CASSPLTGQGSGYTF
.	TRBV5-1	TRBD1	TRBJ1-3	TGCGCCAGCAGCAACCGACAGGGCGGAGCGGACACCATATATTTT	CASSNRQGGADTIYF
few	TRBV2	TRBD1	TRBJ2-5	TGTGCCAGCAGGCGGGACAGGGGAGGGCAAGAGACCCAGTACTTC	CASRRDRGGQETQYF
.	TRBV6-4	.	TRBJ1-5	TGTGCCAGCAGTGTTGGTCTAAATCAGCCCCAGCATTTT	CASSVGLNQPQHF
.	TRBV7-9	.	TRBJ1-2	TGTGCCAGCAGCCCGGCGGGGTACTATGGCTACACCTTC	CASSPAGYYGYTF
once	TRBV10-2	.	TRBJ2-1	TGCGCCAGCACTGGCTGGAATGAGCAGTTCTTC	CASTGWNEQFF
.	TRBV5-1	TRBD2	TRBJ2-2	TGCGCCAGCGAACAGGCGGGGGTCACCGGGGAGCTGTTTTTT	CASEQAGVTGELFF
.	TRBV7-6	.	TRBJ2-2	TGTGCCAGCAGCCCTACTCAGGCCGGGGAGCTGTTTTTT	CASSPTQAGELFF
.	TRBV19	TRBD1	TRBJ1-5	TGTGCCAGTGCCGACAGGGCCGGGCAGCCCCAGCATTTT	CASADRAGQPQHF
.	TRBV5-5	TRBD2	TRBJ2-3	TGTGCCAGCAGCTTGGGCTCTGGCGGGGGTACAGATACGCAGTATTTT	CASSLGSGGGTDTQYF
.	TRBV2	.	TRBJ1-2	TGTGCCAGGAGGCCTCGTGGACAGCGGACTAACTATGGCTACACCTTC	CARRPRGQRTNYGYTF
.	TRBV5-4	TRBD1	TRBJ2-2	TGTGCCAGCAGCAGGGACAGGGGGTCAACGAACACCGGGGAGCTGTTTTTT	CASSRDRGSTNTGELFF
.	TRBV2	TRBD2	TRBJ2-3	TGTGCCAGCAGTGAGACTAGCGGCACAGATACGCAGTATTTT	CASSETSGTDTQYF
.	TRBV5-6	.	TRBJ2-6	TGTGCCAGCAGCTTGGGGACGACGGGGAGCTCTGGGGCCAACGTCCTGACTTTC	CASSLGTTGSSGANVLTF
.	TRBV9	TRBD2	TRBJ2-7	TGTGCCAGCAGCGTGGCAAGCGGGGGGCTGTACGAGCAGTACTTC	CASSVASGGLYEQYF
.	TRBV11-2	TRBD1	TRBJ2-1	TGTGCCAGCAGCTATCCCGGGACAGGGGGGCATGAGCAGTTCTTC	CASSYPGTGGHEQFF
.	TRBV28	TRBD1	TRBJ1-5	TGTGCCAGCAGCTGGGACAGGGACCAGCCCCAGCATTTT	CASSWDRDQPQHF
once	TRBV30	TRBD2	TRBJ2-7	TGTGCCTGGAGTGGCGGGGGGAACTACGAGCAGTACTTC	CAWSGGGNYEQYF
.	TRBV5-4	TRBD2	TRBJ2-3	TGTGCCAGCAGCTTGAGGGCTAGCGGGGGGGCGAGAGATACGCAGTATTTT	CASSLRASGGARDTQYF
.	TRBV5-6	.	TRBJ1-2	TGTGCCAGCAGCTTGGCGTTCAGGGAATATGGCTACACCTTC	CASSLAFREYGYTF
few	TRBV7-6	TRBD1	TRBJ1-1	TGTGCCAGCAGCCAACAGACAGGGCACACTGAAGCTTTCTTT	CASSQQTGHTEAFF
.	TRBV30	.	TRBJ2-5	TGTGCCTGGAGTGTCGGGCAGGCCCCAGCCGGGGGGACCCAGTACTTC	CAWSVGQAPAGGTQYF
.	TRBV7-6	TRBD1	TRBJ2-2	TGTGCCAGCAGCCCGGGACAGACGAACACCGGGGAGCTGTTTTTT	CASSPGQTNTGELFF
.	TRBV5-1	.	TRBJ2-5	TGCGCCAGCAGGGGGGCTCGGGAGACCCAGTACTTC	CASRGARETQYF
few	TRBV5-1	TRBD1	TRBJ1-1	TGCGCCAGCAGCCTCCAGACAGGGGGTGTAAAAACTGAAGCTTTCTTT	CASSLQTGGVKTEAFF
few	TRBV5-1	.	TRBJ1-6	TGCGCCAGCAGCTTGGGCCAGGGTCTAGGACCCCTCCACTTT	CASSLGQGLGPLHF
.	TRBV7-9	.	TRBJ2-1	TGTGCCAGCAGCTTAGAGGGAGCCTACAATGAGCAGTTCTTC	CASSLEGAYNEQFF
.	TRBV19	.	TRBJ2-3	TGTGCCAGTAGTATAGGGCCGGACAGAAATACGCAGTATTTT	CASSIGPDRNTQYF
few	TRBV5-4	TRBD1	TRBJ2-5	TGTGCCAGCAGCTTTGACAGGGGTCAAGAGACCCAGTACTTC	CASSFDRGQETQYF
.	TRBV7-9	TRBD2	TRBJ2-3	TGTGCCAGCAGCTTAGGATTAGCGGGGACCACAGATACGCAGTATTTT	CASSLGLAGTTDTQYF
.	TRBV7-9	TRBD1	TRBJ2-7	TGTGCCAGCAGCTTTGGACAGGTTGCATACGAGCAGTACTTC	CASSFGQVAYEQYF
.	TRBV5-5	.	TRBJ2-5	TGTGCCAGCAGCCAACGACAGAACCAAGAGACCCAGTACTTC	CASSQRQNQETQYF
.	TRBV5-6	TRBD2	TRBJ2-5	TGTGCCAGCAGCCCATTGCGGGGGGGCCGGGAGACCCAGTACTTC	CASSPLRGGRETQYF
.	TRBV30	TRBD2	TRBJ2-7	TGTGCCTGGAGTGCCACTGGACTAGCGGGGGGGTACTTC	CAWSATGLAGGYF
few	TRBV6-1	TRBD1	TRBJ2-7	TGTGCCAGCAGTGAAGGTGAGACAGGGGGCTACGAGCAGTACTTC	CASSEGETGGYEQYF
few	TRBV13	TRBD1	TRBJ2-3	TGTGCCAGCAGCGTAGTAGGGGGCGGGGATACGCAGTATTTT	CASSVVGGGDTQYF
few	TRBV11-2	.	TRBJ1-4	TGTGCCAGCGGTACCCAGGGAGAAAAACTGTTTTTT	CASGTQGEKLFF
.	TRBV27	.	TRBJ2-5	TGTGCCAGCAGTTTAGCCCGGCAAGAGACCCAGTACTTC	CASSLARQETQYF
.	TRBV7-7	.	TRBJ2-5	TGTGCCAGCAGCTCCGACAGCCTAGGTTCGCAGTACTTC	CASSSDSLGSQYF
.	TRBV7-9	.	TRBJ1-1	TGTGCCAGCAGCATAGAGGACAGTTTGAACACTGAAGCTTTCTTT	CASSIEDSLNTEAFF